Presented here are 5 T cell receptor beta chains from one specimen sequenced in a study of T-cell reconstitution after alpha-beta-depleted transplantation in children (dated by TCRdb to 2016 to 2017). Libraries were constructed by PCR. The instrument given in TCRdb is Illumina HiSeq 2500. Molecular barcoding was employed in the preparation of TCR libraries, with unique molecular identifiers being used to normalize TCRbeta repertoire quantification. TCRdb reprocessed the public reads (quality trimming at Q25 with fastp, clone calling with MiXCR) and kept in-frame beta chains. All rows with the same CDR3 protein become a single entry with the most common DNA and genes. The sample records hundreds of thousands of distinct CDR3 sequences, roughly an eighth of which are singletons. The ten largest make up around 5.8% of the sample. Material: PBMCs from the stem cell graft donor, obtained from the stem cell graft. Receptor source: a human donor who donated a stem cell graft to a child with combined immunodeficiency.

V and J are TRBV7-2 and TRBJ2-7; tentatively, D is TRBD1 (6 bases). The ends were cut back, 3 bases at V and 2 bases at J, with 8 bases in the middle. The CDR3 sequence is 13 residues long. Germline assignment: CDR1 SGHTA and CDR2 FQGNSA. CDR3 protein: CASSFRTAYEQYF. CDR3 sequence (DNA): TGTGCCAGCAGCTTTAGGACAGCCTACGAGCAGTACTTC.

This clonotype occurred many times. The J gene is TRBJ2-1, the V gene TRBV6-4; D is perhaps TRBD2 (6 bases). The germline V gene has CDR1 MRHNA and CDR2 SNTAGT. Trimming stripped 5 bases from V and 12 bases from J, with 17 bases between. The CDR3 has 13 residues. CDR3 in amino acids: CASSSEEGSPQFF. In DNA, the CDR3 is TGTGCCAGCAGTTCCGAGGAGGGAAGTCCGCAGTTCTTC.

The chain links TRBV4-3 to TRBJ2-2, with 11 bases matching TRBD1. V gave up 1 base and J gave up 0 bases; unmatched junction bases: 10. The CDR3 length is 20 residues. Per the germline V gene, CDR1 is LGHNA and CDR2 is YSLEER. The CDR3 DNA follows: TGCGCCAGCAGCCAAGGGAGGTGGACAGGGGGCGAAACGAACACCGGGGAGCTGTTTTTT. It specifies CASSQGRWTGGETNTGELFF.

Ten or more counts support this clonotype. The gene calls are TRBV24-1 and TRBJ2-3; 7 bases agree with TRBD1. V shed 3 bases and J 2 bases; nucleotides not matched to a gene: 7. Germline CDR1 reads KGHDR; CDR2 reads SFDVKD. The CDR3 totals 16 residues. The CDR3 region is CATSDVWDRNTDTQYF. DNA for the CDR3: TGTGCCACCAGTGATGTCTGGGACAGAAACACAGATACGCAGTATTTT.

The J gene is TRBJ1-5, the V gene TRBV4-3, with 7 bases fitting TRBD1. The CDR3 has 15 amino acids. The germline gives CDR1 LGHNA, CDR2 YSLEER. J gave up 4 bases and V 4 bases, and 7 bases lay outside the gene matches. The CDR3 loop is CASSRARQGNQPQHF. Written as DNA, the CDR3 is TGCGCCAGCAGCCGCGCCAGACAGGGAAATCAGCCCCAGCATTTT.